Sequencing of this T cell receptor (beta chain) was carried out in a study of T cells in Graves' hyperthyroidism and ophthalmopathy. Study-level results: Blood also showed most of the thyroid clonotypes that were expanded above 0.001. In the analysis, a 13 V-J model separated ophthalmopathy from stable hyperthyroidism.

Researchers barred patients who had uncontrolled infection, other autoimmune disease, pregnancy or lactation. Diagnoses used clinical symptoms, serum thyroxine and TRAb, thyroid ultrasound and orbital computed tomography. RNA transcripts served as the template for amplifying TCR beta CDR3 regions. The TCR CDR3 was amplified in a first-round RT-PCR using the HTBI primer set. TCRdb itself ran the multiplex PCR reads through MiXCR, one entry per CDR3 protein. The sample consists of hundreds of thousands of distinct CDR3 sequences, roughly a sixth of them appearing once. This clonotype has at least ten counts. What it binds is not known. V lost 6 bases and J lost 4, with 18 bases in between. Germline V lookup: CDR1 SNHLY, CDR2 FYNNEI. The CDR3 consists of 16 residues.

The clonotype comes from a woman between 40 and 55 years old with Graves' ophthalmopathy. This rearrangement joins TRBV2 to TRBJ2-2, with D perhaps matching TRBD1 (6 bases). Material: blood. This chain's CDR3 is CASSRKGQGTTGELFF. In DNA form, the CDR3 reads TGTGCCAGCAGCCGGAAGGGGCAGGGGACCACCGGGGAGCTGTTTTTT. Filled out from reference TRBV2 and TRBJ2-2, the complete variable domain reads EPEVTQTPSHQVTQMGQEVILRCVPISNHLYFYWYRQILGQKVEFLVSFYNNEISEKSEIFDDQFSVERPDGSNFTLKIRSTKLEDSAMYFCASSRKGQGTTGELFFGEGSRLTVL.